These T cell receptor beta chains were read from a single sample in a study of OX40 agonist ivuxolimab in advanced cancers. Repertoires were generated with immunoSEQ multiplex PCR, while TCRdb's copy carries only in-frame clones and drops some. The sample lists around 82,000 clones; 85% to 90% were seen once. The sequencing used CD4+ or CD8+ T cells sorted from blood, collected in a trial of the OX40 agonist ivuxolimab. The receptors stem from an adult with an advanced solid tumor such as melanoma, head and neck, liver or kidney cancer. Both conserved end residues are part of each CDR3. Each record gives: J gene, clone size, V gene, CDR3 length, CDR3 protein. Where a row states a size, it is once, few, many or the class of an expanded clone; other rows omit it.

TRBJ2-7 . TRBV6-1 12 CASSAPSAEQYF
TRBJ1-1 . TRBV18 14 CASAIRQADTEAFF
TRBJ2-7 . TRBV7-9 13 CASSLATSYEQYF
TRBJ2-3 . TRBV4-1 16 CASSQGTSGIFRPQYF
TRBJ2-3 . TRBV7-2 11 CASSSRDTQYF
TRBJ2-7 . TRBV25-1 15 CASRSQTGSPYEQYF
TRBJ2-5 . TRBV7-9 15 CASSFNSRTDSEQYF
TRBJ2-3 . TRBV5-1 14 CASSGQGVGDTQYF
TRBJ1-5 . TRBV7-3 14 CASSPGESNQPQHF
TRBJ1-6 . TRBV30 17 CAWGPGQGSSYNSPLHF
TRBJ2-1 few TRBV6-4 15 CASSEREGPYNEQFF
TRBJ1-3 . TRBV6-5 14 CASSLTGAGNTIYF
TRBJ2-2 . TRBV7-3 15 CASSRSGDNTGELFF
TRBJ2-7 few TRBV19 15 CASSILLGDSYEQYF
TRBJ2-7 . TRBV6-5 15 CASTQKASGRAEQYF
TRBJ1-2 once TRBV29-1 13 CSVERVSNYGYTF
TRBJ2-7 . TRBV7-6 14 CASSYDRGLNEQYF
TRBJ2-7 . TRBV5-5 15 CASSLEAKGSYEQYF
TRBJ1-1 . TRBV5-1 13 CASSWGQGPSPFF
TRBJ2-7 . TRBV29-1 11 CSAQGPVEQYF
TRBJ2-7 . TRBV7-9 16 CASARRGQGLAHEQYF
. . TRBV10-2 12 CASSQGDYEQYF
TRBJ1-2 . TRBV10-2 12 CASSDLDAGYTF
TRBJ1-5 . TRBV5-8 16 CASSLPGLGTDQPQHF
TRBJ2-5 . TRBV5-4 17 CASSLYPLAESQETQYF
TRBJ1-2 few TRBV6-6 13 CASSYSRDYGYTF
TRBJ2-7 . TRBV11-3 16 CASSSGTSGGYYEQYF
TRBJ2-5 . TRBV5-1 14 CASSFGTHQETQYF
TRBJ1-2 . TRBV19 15 CASRRKQGAPYGYTF
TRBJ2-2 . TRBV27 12 CASSFEAGELFF
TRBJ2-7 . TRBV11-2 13 CASSLGVWGEQYF
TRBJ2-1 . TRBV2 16 CASRGTFFSLRDEQFF
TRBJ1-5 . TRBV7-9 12 CASGQGGQPQHF
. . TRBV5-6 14 CASSLGGQPYEQYF
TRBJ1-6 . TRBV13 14 CASSLGLGNSPLHF
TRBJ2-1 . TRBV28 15 CASKGGGTAYNEQFF
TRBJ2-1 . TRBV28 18 CASSFHPYSGRAPDEQFF
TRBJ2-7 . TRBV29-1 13 CSVCFGFRGEQYF
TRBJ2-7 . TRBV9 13 CASSAGGSYEQYF
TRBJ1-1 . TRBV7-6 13 CASRSGGQTEAFF
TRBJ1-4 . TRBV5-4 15 CASSMRTGRDEKLFF
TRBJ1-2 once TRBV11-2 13 CASSLGATGDYTF
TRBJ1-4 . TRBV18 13 CATSGTLNEKLFF
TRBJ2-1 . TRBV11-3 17 CASSKPPSGTPHNEQFF
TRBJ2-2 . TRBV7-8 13 CAQRARNTGELFF
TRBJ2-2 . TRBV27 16 CASSSQLAENTGELFF
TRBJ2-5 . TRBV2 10 CASRGETQYF
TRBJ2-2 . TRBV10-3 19 CAISESRLGGAANTGELFF
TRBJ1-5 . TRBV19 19 CASSIRGRGPRGSNQPQHF
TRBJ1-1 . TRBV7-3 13 CASSLNAGTEAFF
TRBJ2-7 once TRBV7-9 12 CASSSSFYEQYF
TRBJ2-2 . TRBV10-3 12 CAIKGGAGELFF
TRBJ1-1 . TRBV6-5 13 CASSYPGNTEAFF
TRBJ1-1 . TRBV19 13 CASSEWSNTEAFF
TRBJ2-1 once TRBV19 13 CASSITGGYEQFF
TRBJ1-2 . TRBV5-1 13 CASRPPGGYGYTF
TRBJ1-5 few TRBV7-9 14 CASSRDGSNQPQHF
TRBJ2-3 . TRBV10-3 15 CAISGGQGLTDTQYF
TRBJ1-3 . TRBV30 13 CAWSGASGNTIYF